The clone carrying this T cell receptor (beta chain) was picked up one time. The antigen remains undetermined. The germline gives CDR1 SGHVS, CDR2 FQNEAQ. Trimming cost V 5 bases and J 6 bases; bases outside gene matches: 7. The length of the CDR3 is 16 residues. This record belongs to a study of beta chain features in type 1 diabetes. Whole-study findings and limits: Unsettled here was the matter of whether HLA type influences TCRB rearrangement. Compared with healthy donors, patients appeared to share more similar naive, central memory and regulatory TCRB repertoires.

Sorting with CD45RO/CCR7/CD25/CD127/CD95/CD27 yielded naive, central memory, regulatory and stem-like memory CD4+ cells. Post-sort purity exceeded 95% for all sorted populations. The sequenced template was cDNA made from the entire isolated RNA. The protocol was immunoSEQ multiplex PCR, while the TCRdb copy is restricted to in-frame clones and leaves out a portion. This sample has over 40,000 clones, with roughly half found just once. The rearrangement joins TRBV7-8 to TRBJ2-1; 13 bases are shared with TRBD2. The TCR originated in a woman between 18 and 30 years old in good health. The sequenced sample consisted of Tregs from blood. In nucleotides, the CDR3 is TGTGCCAGCAGCCCGAGGACTAGCGGGGGATCCAATGAGCAGTTCTTC. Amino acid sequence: CASSPRTSGGSNEQFF.